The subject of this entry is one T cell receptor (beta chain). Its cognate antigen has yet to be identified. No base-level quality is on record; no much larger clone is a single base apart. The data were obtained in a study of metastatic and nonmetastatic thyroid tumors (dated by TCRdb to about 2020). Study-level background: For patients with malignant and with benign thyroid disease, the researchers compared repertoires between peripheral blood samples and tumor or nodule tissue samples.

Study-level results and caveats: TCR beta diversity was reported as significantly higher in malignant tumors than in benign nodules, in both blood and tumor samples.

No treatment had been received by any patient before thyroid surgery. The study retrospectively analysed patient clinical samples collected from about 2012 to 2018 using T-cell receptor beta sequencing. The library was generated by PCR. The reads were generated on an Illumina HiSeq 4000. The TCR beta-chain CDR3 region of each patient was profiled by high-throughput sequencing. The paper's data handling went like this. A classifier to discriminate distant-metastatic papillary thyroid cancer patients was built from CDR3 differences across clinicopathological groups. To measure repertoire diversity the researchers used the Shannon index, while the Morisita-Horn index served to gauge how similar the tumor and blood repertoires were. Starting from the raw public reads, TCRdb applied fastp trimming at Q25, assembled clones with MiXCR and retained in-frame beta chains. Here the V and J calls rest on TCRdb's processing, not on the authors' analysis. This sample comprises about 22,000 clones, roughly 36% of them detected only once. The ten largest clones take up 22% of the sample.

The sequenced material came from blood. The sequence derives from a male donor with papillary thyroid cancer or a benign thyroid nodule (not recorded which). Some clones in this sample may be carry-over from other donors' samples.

The DNA is as follows: TGCGCCAGCAGCTTGGCCCGGGACCTCGGGGGCTACACCTTC. It specifies CASSLARDLGGYTF. Rearrangement joined TRBV5-1 to TRBJ1-2, with TRBD1 tentatively as D gene (5 bases match). Its CDR3 holds 14 amino acids, cysteine through phenylalanine. Only the CDR3 region is kept as DNA, spanning 42 bases read in frame from base 1. V sheds 0 bases and J sheds 8 bases, leaving 14 bases between their ends. Per the germline V gene, SGHRS is the CDR1 and YFSETQ is the CDR2.